Following are 3 T cell receptor beta chains from one sample sequenced in a study of T-cell memory formation after mild COVID-19. In TCRdb, the 5' RACE reads were re-called with MiXCR into one record per CDR3 protein. The table records under 300,000 distinct CDR3 sequences, roughly 15% of them present only once. The sample taken for sequencing was PBMCs or a T cell subset sorted from them (not recorded which). These receptors originate from a young man who had mild COVID-19 (a few samples of this study predate the infection). Cell type and time point are not known.

This clonotype was picked up a small number of times. The gene calls are TRBV5-1 and TRBJ1-2, with D maybe TRBD1 (6 bases). The CDR3 is made up of 15 amino acids. Germline CDR1 and CDR2: SGHRS and YFSETQ. Trimming shortened V by 4 bases and J by 6 bases, and 19 bases separated the two germline ends. The CDR3 DNA is TGCGCCAGCAGCCCATCAGGGGCTAACCTCGATGGCTACACCTTC. It is translated as CASSPSGANLDGYTF. The variable domain in full, with the rest retrieved from reference TRBV5-1 and TRBJ1-2, is KAGVTQTPRYLIKTRGQQVTLSCSPISGHRSVSWYQQTPGQGLQFLFEYFSETQRNKGNFPGRFSGRQFSNSRSEMNVSTLELGDSALYLCASSPSGANLDGYTFGSGTRLTVV.

This clonotype was seen only a few times. CDR3 nucleotides: TGCGCCACCTCAATATGGATGATGACGCAGTATTTT. Translating gives CATSIWMMTQYF. V is TRBV4-3 and J is TRBJ2-3, with D unclear. The CDR3 has 12 amino acids. Trimming cost V 10 bases and J 9 bases, with 17 bases left between them. CDR1 is LGHNA and CDR2 is YSLEER in the germline V gene.

The chain recombines TRBV5-1 with TRBJ1-1; 7 bases are shared with TRBD1. Looked up from germline, CDR1 is SGHRS and CDR2 is YFSETQ. The CDR3 spans 15 residues. Losses at the gene ends were 4 bases for V and 0 bases for J; bases not matched to a gene: 6. The DNA of the CDR3 is TGCGCCAGCAGCGCACCGACAGGGATGAACACTGAAGCTTTCTTT. It yields the protein CASSAPTGMNTEAFF. Complete variable domain (other parts from reference TRBV5-1 and TRBJ1-1): KAGVTQTPRYLIKTRGQQVTLSCSPISGHRSVSWYQQTPGQGLQFLFEYFSETQRNKGNFPGRFSGRQFSNSRSEMNVSTLELGDSALYLCASSAPTGMNTEAFFGQGTRLTVV.